One T cell receptor (beta chain) is described in this entry. The antigen remains undetermined. The entry originates in a study of CD8+ T cells in alopecia areata. Study background: People stayed on tofacitinib for 6 to 18 months, then stopped the drug for 6 months.

Overall study results and limits: Normal scalp showed lower clonality than lesional scalp, especially alopecia totalis/universalis.

Trimming removed 2 bases from V and 10 bases from J; junction bases left unmatched: 9. The CDR3 consists of 16 residues. Germline assignment: CDR1 SNHLY and CDR2 FYNNEI. Researchers took lesional scalp punch biopsies and peripheral blood from people who were alopecia areata patients. Sorting of CD4+ and CD8+ T cells was performed on PBMCs. As the sequencing template, cDNA was produced by extracting RNA and reverse transcribing it. Generated by immunoSEQ multiplex PCR, the TCRdb table keeps only in-frame clones and is missing some. In the table there are about 140,000 clones, approximately 51% of which are singletons.

V and J are TRBV2 and TRBJ2-1, with 12 bases fitting TRBD2. Sequenced material: CD4+ T cells sorted from blood, taken at week 0. This sequence was found in a human donor with alopecia areata. This CDR3 reads CASSEMRLAGVGEQFF. CDR3 nucleotides: TGTGCCAGCAGTGAAATGAGACTAGCGGGAGTTGGGGAGCAGTTCTTC.